This T cell receptor beta chain is from a study of OX40 agonist ivuxolimab in advanced cancers. Germline V lookup: CDR1 LNHDA, CDR2 SQIVND (reference sequence). The CDR3 is made up of 17 amino acids. Trimming took 4 bases from V and 7 from J; bases not matched to a gene: 7. TCRdb keeps only in-frame clones here, not all; method: immunoSEQ multiplex PCR. The sample includes tens of thousands of clones, over 80% of them seen just once. The J gene is TRBJ2-2, the V gene TRBV19; 15 bases map to TRBD2. This clonotype originated in an adult with an advanced solid tumor such as melanoma, head and neck, liver or kidney cancer. The sample in question was CD4+ or CD8+ T cells sorted from blood, obtained in a trial of the OX40 agonist ivuxolimab. CDR3 loop: CASSNSGLAGGVGELFF. CDR3 nucleotides: TGTGCCAGTAGTAACTCCGGACTAGCGGGAGGGGTCGGGGAGCTGTTTTTT.